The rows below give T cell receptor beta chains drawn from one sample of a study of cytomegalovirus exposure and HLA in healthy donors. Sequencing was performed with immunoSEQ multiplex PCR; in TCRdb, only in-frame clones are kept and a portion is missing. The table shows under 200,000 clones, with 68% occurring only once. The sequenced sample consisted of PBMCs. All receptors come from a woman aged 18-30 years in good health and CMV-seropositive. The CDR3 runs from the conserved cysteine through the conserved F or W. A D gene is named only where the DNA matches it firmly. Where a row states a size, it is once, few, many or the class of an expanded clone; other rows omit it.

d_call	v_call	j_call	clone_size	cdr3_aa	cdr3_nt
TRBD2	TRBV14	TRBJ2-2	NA	CASSQSRGLGSGELFF	TGTGCCAGCAGCCAGAGTCGAGGACTAGGGTCCGGGGAGCTGTTTTTT
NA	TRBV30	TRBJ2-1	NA	CACQDRYNEQFF	TGTGCCTGCCAAGACAGGTACAATGAGCAGTTCTTC
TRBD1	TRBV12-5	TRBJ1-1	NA	CASVAPQGANTEAFF	TGTGCTAGTGTGGCTCCACAGGGGGCGAACACTGAAGCTTTCTTT
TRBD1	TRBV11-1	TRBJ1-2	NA	CASSLARQGGSNYGYTF	TGTGCCAGCAGCTTAGCCCGACAGGGGGGATCAAACTATGGCTACACCTTC
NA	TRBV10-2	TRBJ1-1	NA	CASRPENSGYTEAFF	TGCGCCAGCAGACCCGAGAACTCAGGGTACACTGAAGCTTTCTTT
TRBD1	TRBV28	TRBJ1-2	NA	CASRRVGQNYGYTF	TGTGCCAGCAGGCGGGTGGGACAGAACTATGGCTACACCTTC
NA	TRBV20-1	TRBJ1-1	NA	CSASGRREAFF	TGCAGTGCTAGTGGGCGAAGGGAAGCTTTCTTT
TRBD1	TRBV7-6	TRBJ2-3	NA	CASSLAQGLTDTQYF	TGTGCCAGCAGCTTAGCACAGGGGCTCACAGATACGCAGTATTTT
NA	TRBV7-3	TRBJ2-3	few	CASSSWATDTQYF	TGTGCCAGCAGCTCGTGGGCCACAGATACGCAGTATTTT
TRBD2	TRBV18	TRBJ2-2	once	CASSRLAGAPNTGELFF	TGTGCCAGCTCACGGCTAGCGGGAGCGCCGAACACCGGGGAGCTGTTTTTT
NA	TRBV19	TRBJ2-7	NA	CASSTVPVYEQYF	TGTGCCAGTAGTACAGTCCCCGTCTACGAGCAGTACTTC
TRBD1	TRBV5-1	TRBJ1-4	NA	CASSLWQGGEKLFF	TGCGCCAGCAGCTTGTGGCAGGGGGGTGAAAAACTGTTTTTT
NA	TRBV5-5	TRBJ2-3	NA	CASSRTWQVIVDTQYF	TGTGCCAGCAGCCGAACCTGGCAGGTCATCGTTGATACGCAGTATTTT
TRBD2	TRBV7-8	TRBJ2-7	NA	CASSLGGLAGVYEQYF	TGTGCCAGCAGCTTAGGGGGACTAGCGGGAGTCTACGAGCAGTACTTC
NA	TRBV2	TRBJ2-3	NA	CASPRGRDTQYF	TGTGCCAGCCCCAGGGGTCGAGATACGCAGTATTTT
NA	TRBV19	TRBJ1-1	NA	CASSTQPGNTEAFF	TGTGCCAGTAGTACCCAGCCGGGGAACACTGAAGCTTTCTTT
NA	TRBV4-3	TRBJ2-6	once	CASSHASSGANVLTF	TGCGCCAGCAGCCACGCGTCCTCTGGGGCCAACGTCCTGACTTTC
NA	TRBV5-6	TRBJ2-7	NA	CASSSSYEQYF	TGTGCCAGCAGTAGTTCCTACGAGCAGTACTTC
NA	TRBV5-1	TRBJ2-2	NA	CASSLGTGNTGELFF	TGCGCCAGCAGCTTGGGAACAGGGAACACCGGGGAGCTGTTTTTT
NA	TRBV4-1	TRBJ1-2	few	CASSQVVVGQRGYTF	TGCGCCAGCAGCCAAGTCGTCGTCGGTCAGCGCGGCTACACCTTC
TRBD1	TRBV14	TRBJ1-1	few	CASSQVFHGRGRTEAFF	TGTGCCAGCAGCCAAGTTTTCCACGGGAGGGGGCGAACTGAAGCTTTCTTT
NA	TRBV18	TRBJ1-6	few	CASSPRTPENSPLHF	TGTGCCAGCTCACCGAGGACACCAGAAAATTCACCCCTCCACTTT
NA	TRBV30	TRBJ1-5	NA	CAWSVRGNQPQHF	TGTGCCTGGAGTGTCCGGGGGAATCAGCCCCAGCATTTT
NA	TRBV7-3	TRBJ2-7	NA	CASSTQGGTYEQYF	TGTGCCAGCAGCACTCAGGGGGGAACTTACGAGCAGTACTTC
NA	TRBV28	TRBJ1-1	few	CASSPTLNTEAFF	TGTGCCAGCAGCCCAACACTGAACACTGAAGCTTTCTTT
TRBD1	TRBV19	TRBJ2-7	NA	CASSRGQGYEQYF	TGTGCCAGTAGCAGGGGACAGGGGTACGAGCAGTACTTC
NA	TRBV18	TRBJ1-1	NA	CASSPAGGYTEAFF	TGTGCCAGCTCACCCGCGGGGGGTTACACTGAAGCTTTCTTT
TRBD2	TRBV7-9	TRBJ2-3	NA	CASSLEGLAASTDTQYF	TGTGCCAGCAGCTTAGAGGGACTAGCGGCTAGCACAGATACGCAGTATTTT
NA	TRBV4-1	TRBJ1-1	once	CASSLRQMNTEAFF	TGCGCCAGCAGCCTTCGACAGATGAACACTGAAGCTTTCTTT
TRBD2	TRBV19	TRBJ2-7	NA	CASSPPWGSGGYEQYF	TGTGCCAGTAGTCCGCCTTGGGGTAGCGGGGGGTACGAGCAGTACTTC
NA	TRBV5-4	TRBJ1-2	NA	CASSPPGVYYGYTF	TGTGCCAGCAGCCCACCAGGGGTTTACTATGGCTACACCTTC
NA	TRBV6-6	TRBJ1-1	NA	CASRQPPPGTEAFF	TGTGCCAGCAGGCAGCCCCCGCCGGGCACTGAAGCTTTCTTT
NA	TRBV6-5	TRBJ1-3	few	CASSSLIGVQKNTIYF	TGTGCCAGCAGTTCTCTTATCGGAGTTCAGAAAAACACCATATATTTT
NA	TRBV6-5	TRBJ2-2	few	CASMFFAANTGELFF	TGTGCCAGCATGTTTTTTGCAGCGAACACCGGGGAGCTGTTTTTT
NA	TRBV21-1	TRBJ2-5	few	CASSSRAGALKETQYF	TGTGCCAGCAGCAGCCGGGCGGGGGCGCTAAAAGAGACCCAGTACTTC
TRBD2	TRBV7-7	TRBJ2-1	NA	CASSLEAGGNNEQFF	TGTGCTAGCAGCTTAGAAGCGGGGGGGAACAATGAGCAGTTCTTC
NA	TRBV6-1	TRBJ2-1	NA	CASSEYRSGEQFF	TGTGCCAGCAGTGAATATCGGTCTGGTGAGCAGTTCTTC
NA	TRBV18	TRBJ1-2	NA	CASSPQDRANYGYTF	TGTGCCAGCTCACCACAGGATCGGGCTAACTATGGCTACACCTTC
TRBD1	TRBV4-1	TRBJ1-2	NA	CASRMQGDSYGYTF	TGCGCCAGCAGGATGCAGGGGGATAGCTATGGCTACACCTTC
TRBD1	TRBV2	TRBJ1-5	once	CASRPDRGGNQPQHF	TGTGCCAGCAGGCCGGACAGGGGGGGCAATCAGCCCCAGCATTTT